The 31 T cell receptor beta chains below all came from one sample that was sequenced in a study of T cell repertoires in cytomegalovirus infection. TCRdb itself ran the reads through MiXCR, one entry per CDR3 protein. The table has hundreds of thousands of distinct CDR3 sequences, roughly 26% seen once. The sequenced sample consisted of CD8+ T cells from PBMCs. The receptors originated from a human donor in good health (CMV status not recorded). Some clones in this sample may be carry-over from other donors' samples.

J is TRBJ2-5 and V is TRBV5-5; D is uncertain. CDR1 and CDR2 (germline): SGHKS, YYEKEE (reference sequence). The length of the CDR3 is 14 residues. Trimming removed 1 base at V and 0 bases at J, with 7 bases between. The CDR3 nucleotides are TGTGCCAGCAGCTTGTGGGGTTACCAAGAGACCCAGTACTTC. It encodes CASSLWGYQETQYF.

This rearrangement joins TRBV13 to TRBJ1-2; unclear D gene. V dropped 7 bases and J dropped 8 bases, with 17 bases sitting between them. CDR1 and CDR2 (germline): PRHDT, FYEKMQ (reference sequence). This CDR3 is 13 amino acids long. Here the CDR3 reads CASTNRGSLGYTF. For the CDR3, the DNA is TGTGCCAGCACCAATCGCGGCAGCCTAGGCTACACCTTC.

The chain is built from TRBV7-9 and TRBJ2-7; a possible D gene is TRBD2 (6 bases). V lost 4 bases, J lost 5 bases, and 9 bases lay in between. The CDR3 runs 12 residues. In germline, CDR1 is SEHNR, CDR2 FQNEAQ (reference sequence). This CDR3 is CASSSPGDEQYF. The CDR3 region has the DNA TGTGCCAGCAGCTCACCGGGGGACGAGCAGTACTTC.

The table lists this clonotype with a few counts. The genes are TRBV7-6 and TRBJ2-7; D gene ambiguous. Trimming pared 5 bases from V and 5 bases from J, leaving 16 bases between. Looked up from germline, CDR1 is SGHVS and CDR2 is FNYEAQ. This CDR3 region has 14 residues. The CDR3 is CASSPPAAAHEQYF. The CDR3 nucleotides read TGTGCCAGCAGCCCCCCCGCCGCCGCCCACGAGCAGTACTTC.

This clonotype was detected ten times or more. In DNA, the CDR3 is TGTGCCAGCCGCGAGTGGACTAGCGCTCAAGAGACCCAGTACTTC. As protein: CASREWTSAQETQYF. The chain joins TRBV28 to TRBJ2-5; the match to TRBD2 covers 9 bases. This CDR3 region has 15 residues. Germline assignment: CDR1 MDHEN and CDR2 SYDVKM. J gave up 2 bases and V 8 bases, and 9 bases lay outside the gene matches.

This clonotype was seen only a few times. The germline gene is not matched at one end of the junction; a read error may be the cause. This CDR3 reads CASSRGTDRNHEQYF. The CDR3 bases are TGTGCTAGCAGCAGAGGGACAGATCGTAACCACGAGCAGTACTTC. The chain combines TRBV7-7 with TRBJ2-7; 7 bases map to TRBD1. CDR3 length equals 15 residues. Germline V lookup: CDR1 SSHAT, CDR2 FNYEAQ (reference sequence).

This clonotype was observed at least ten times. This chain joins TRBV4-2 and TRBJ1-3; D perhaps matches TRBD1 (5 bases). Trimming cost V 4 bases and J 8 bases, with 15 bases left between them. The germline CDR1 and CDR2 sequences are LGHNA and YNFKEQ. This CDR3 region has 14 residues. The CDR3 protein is CASSLGRGGDTIYF. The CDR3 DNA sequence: TGTGCCAGCAGCCTCGGACGGGGGGGAGACACCATATATTTT.

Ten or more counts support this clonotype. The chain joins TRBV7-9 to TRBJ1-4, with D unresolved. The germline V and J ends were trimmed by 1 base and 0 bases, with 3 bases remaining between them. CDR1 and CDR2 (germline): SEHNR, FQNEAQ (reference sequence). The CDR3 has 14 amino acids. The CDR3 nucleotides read TGTGCCAGCAGCTTAGGGCCAACTAATGAAAAACTGTTTTTT. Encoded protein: CASSLGPTNEKLFF.

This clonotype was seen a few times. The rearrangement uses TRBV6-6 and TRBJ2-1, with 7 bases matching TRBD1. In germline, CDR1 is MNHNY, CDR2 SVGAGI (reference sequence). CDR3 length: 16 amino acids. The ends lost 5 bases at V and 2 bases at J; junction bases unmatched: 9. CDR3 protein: CASSLGGAGPYNEQFF. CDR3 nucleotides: TGTGCCAGCAGTCTAGGGGGCGCGGGCCCCTACAATGAGCAGTTCTTC.

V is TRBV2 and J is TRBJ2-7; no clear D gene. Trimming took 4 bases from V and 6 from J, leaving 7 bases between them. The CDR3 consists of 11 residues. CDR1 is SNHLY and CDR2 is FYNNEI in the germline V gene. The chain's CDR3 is CASSGWPEQYF. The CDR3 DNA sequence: TGTGCCAGCAGTGGTTGGCCCGAGCAGTACTTC.

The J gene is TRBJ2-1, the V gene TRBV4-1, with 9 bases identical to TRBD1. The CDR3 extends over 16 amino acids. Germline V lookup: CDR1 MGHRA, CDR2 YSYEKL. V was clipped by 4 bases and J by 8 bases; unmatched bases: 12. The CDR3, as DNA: TGCGCCAGCAGCCCACCAGGAGGACAGGGGATCTATGAGCAGTTCTTC. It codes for CASSPPGGQGIYEQFF.

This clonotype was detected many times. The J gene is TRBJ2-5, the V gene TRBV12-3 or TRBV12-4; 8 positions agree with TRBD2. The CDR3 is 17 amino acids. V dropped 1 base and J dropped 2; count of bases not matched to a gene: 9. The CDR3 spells CASSLGLNSGNQETQYF. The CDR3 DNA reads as TGTGCCAGCAGTTTAGGCCTTAATAGCGGGAATCAAGAGACCCAGTACTTC.

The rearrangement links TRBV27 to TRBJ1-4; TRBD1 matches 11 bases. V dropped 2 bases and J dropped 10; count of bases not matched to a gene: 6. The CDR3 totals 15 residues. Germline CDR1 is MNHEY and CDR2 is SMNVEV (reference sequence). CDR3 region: CASSLSGTGGGKLFF. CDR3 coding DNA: TGTGCCAGCAGTTTAAGCGGGACAGGGGGTGGAAAACTGTTTTTT. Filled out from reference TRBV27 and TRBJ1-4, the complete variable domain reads EAQVTQNPRYLITVTGKKLTVTCSQNMNHEYMSWYRQDPGLGLRQIYYSMNVEVTDKGDVPEGYKVSRKEKRNFPLILESPSPNQTSLYFCASSLSGTGGGKLFFGSGTQLSVL.

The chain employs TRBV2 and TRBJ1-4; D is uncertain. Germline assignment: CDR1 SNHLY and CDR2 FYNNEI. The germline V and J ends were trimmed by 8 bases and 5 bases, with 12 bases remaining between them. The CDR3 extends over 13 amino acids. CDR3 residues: CASSSPVNEKLFF. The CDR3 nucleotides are TGTGCCAGCTCATCCCCTGTGAATGAAAAACTGTTTTTT.

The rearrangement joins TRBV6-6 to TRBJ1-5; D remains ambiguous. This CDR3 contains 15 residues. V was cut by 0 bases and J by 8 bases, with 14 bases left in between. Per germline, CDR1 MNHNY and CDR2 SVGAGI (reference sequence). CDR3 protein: CASSYSPGKIEPQHF. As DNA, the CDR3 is TGTGCCAGCAGTTACTCCCCCGGTAAAATTGAGCCCCAGCATTTT.

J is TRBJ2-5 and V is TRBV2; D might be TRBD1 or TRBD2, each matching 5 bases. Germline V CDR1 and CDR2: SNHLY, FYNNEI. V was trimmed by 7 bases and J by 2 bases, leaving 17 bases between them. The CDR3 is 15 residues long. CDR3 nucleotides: TGTGCCAGCACCGCTATCCCGGGACGTCAAGAGACCCAGTACTTC. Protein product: CASTAIPGRQETQYF.

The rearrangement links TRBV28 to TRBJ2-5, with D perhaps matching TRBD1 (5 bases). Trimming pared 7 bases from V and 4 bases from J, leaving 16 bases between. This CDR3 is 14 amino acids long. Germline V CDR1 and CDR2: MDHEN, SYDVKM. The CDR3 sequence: CASTPRTLRETQYF. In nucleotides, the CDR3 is TGTGCCAGCACCCCTCGGACACTAAGAGAGACCCAGTACTTC.

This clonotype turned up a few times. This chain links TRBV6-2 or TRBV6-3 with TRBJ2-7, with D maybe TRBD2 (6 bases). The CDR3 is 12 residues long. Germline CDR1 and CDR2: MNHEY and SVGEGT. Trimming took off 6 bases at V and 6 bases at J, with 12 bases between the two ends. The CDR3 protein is CASRGGLREQYV. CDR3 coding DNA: TGTGCCAGCAGGGGGGGTCTCCGCGAGCAGTACGTC.

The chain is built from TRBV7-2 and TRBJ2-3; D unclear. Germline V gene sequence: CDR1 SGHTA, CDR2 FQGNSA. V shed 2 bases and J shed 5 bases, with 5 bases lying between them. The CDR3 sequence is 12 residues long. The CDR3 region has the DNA TGTGCCAGCAGCTTACTCTTAGATACGCAGTATTTT. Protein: CASSLLLDTQYF.

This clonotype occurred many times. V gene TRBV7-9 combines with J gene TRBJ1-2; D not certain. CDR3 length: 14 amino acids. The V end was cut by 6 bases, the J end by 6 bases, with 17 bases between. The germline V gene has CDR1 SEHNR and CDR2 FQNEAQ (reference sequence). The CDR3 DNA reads TGTGCCAGCAGGTTCGCTGAAAGTTGGGATGGCTACACCTTC. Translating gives CASRFAESWDGYTF.

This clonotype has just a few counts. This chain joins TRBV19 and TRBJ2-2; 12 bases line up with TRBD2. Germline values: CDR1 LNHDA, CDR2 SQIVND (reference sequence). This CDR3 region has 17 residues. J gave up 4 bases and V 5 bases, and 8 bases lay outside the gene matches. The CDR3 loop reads CASSFGLAGSSTGELFF. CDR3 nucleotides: TGTGCCAGTAGTTTCGGACTAGCGGGATCATCCACCGGGGAGCTGTTTTTT.

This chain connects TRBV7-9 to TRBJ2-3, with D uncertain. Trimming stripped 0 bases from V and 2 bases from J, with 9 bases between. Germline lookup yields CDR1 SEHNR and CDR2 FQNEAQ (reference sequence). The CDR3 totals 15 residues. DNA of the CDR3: TGTGCCAGCAGCTTAGCGCGGCCACCCACAGATACGCAGTATTTT. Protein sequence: CASSLARPPTDTQYF.

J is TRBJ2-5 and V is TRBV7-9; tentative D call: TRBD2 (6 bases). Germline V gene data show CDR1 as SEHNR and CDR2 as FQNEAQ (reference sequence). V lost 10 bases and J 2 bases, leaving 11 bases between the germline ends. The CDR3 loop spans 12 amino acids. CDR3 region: CATRDLQETQYF. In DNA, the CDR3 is TGTGCCACCCGGGACTTACAAGAGACCCAGTACTTC.

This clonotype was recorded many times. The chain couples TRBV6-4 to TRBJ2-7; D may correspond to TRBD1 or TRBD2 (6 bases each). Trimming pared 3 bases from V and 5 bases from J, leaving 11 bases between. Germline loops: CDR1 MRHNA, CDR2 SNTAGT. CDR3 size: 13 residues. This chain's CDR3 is CASSDVGGDEQYF. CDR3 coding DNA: TGTGCCAGCAGTGATGTCGGGGGCGACGAGCAGTACTTC.

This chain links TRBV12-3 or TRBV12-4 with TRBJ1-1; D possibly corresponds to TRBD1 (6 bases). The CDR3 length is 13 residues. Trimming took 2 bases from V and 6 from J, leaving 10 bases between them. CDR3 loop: CASSLRGGSEAFF. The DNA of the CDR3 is TGTGCCAGCAGTTTAAGGGGGGGCTCTGAAGCTTTCTTT.

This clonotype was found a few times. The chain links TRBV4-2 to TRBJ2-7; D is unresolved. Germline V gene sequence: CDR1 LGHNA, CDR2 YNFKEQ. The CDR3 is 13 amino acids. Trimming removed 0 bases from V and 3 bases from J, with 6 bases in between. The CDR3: CASSQDAGYEQYV. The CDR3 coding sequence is TGTGCCAGCAGCCAAGATGCAGGCTACGAGCAGTACGTC.

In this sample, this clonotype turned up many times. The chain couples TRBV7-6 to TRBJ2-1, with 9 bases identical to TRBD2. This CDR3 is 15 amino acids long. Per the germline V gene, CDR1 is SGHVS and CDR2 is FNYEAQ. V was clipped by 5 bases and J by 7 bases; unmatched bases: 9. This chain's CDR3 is CASSAGRGGRNEQFF. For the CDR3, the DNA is TGTGCCAGCAGCGCTGGGCGGGGGGGCAGGAATGAGCAGTTCTTC.

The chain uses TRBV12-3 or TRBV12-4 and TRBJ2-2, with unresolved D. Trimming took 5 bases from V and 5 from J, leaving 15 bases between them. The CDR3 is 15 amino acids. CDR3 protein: CASSAATSGTGELFF. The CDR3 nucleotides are TGTGCCAGCAGTGCGGCGACAAGTGGTACCGGGGAGCTGTTTTTT.

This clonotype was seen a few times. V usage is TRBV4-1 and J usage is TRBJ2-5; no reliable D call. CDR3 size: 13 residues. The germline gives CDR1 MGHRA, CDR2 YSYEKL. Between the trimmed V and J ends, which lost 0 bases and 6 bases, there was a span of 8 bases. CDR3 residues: CASSQDFRKTQYF. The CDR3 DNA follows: TGCGCCAGCAGCCAAGATTTCCGAAAGACCCAGTACTTC.

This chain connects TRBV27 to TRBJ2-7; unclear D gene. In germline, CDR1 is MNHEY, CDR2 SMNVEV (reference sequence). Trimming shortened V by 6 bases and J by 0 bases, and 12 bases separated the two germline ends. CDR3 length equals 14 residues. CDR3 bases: TGTGCCAGCAGGCCCACAGTGAGCTCCTACGAGCAGTACGTC. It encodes CASRPTVSSYEQYV.

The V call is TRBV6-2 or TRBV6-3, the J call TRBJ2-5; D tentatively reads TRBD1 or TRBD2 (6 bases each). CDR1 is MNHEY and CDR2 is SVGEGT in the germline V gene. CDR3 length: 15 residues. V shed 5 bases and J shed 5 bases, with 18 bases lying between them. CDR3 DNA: TGTGCCAGCAGTCCATCCTCGGGGGCAGGGGAGACCCAGTACTTC. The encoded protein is CASSPSSGAGETQYF.